The sequence of this T cell receptor (beta chain) was determined in a study of T cell changes during pregnancy in multiple sclerosis (dated by TCRdb to 2018 to 2020). As for the study more broadly: Changes in the T cell repertoire over the course of pregnancy were examined in this study in women with multiple sclerosis.

Library construction relied on the immunoSEQ multiplex PCR assay. TCRdb's version of the immuneACCESS table is confined to in-frame rearrangements and falls short of the full clone set. An unresolved V gene accounts for under half of the shortfall where checked; the remainder is of unknown origin. The sample contains approximately 18,000 clones, approximately 84% of them found a single time. Jointly, the top ten make up 10% of the sample. For this clone: The antigen it binds to is not known. Per-base quality was not reported, and no clone a single base away is much larger than it.

V loses 0 bases of germline sequence and J loses 6 bases, and the interval between the two ends is 3 bases. The CDR3 has 12 amino acids, counting the end cysteine and phenylalanine. Just the 36-base CDR3 DNA is kept, in frame starting at base 1. The germline V gene (reference sequence) yields SGHNT for CDR1 and YYREEE for CDR2. The sequencing used CD8+ T cells from peripheral blood mononuclear cells, collected in the second trimester of pregnancy. The origin of this receptor is a female donor in good health, enrolled as a control in a pregnancy study. The chain employs TRBV5-4 and TRBJ2-2; confidence is insufficient to name the D gene. The CDR3 reads as follows: CASSLGAGELFF. The DNA sequence reads TGTGCCAGCAGCTTGGGCGCCGGGGAGCTGTTTTTT.